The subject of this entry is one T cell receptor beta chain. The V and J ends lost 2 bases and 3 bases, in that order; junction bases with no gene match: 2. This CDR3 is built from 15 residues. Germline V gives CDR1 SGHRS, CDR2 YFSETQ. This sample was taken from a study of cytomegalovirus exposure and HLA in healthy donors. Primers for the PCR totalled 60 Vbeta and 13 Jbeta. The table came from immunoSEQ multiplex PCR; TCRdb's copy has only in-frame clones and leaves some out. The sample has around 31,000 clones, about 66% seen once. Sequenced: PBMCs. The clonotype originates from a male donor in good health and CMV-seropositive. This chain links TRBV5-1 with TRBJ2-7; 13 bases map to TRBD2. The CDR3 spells CASSFGTSGDYEQYF. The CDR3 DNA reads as TGCGCCAGCAGCTTTGGGACTAGCGGGGACTACGAGCAGTACTTC. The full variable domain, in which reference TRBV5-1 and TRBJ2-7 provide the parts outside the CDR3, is KAGVTQTPRYLIKTRGQQVTLSCSPISGHRSVSWYQQTPGQGLQFLFEYFSETQRNKGNFPGRFSGRQFSNSRSEMNVSTLELGDSALYLCASSFGTSGDYEQYFGPGTRLTVT.